This T cell receptor beta chain emerged from a study of cytomegalovirus exposure and HLA in healthy donors. Germline CDR1 reads MNHEY; CDR2 reads SVGAGI. Trimming took 5 bases from V and 9 from J; bases not matched to a gene: 10. The CDR3 runs 14 residues. Only in-frame clones appear in the TCRdb table, and some are missing; sequencing was by immunoSEQ multiplex PCR. The table lists under 150,000 clones, about four fifths of them singletons. The specimen sequenced was PBMCs. The receptor was isolated from a woman in her twenties or thirties in good health and CMV-seronegative. The V gene is TRBV6-5, the J gene TRBJ2-1; TRBD1 matches 7 bases. The CDR3 DNA is TGTGCCAGCAGTATAAAGACAGGGTCGGGTGAGCAGTTCTTC. Its protein product is CASSIKTGSGEQFF.